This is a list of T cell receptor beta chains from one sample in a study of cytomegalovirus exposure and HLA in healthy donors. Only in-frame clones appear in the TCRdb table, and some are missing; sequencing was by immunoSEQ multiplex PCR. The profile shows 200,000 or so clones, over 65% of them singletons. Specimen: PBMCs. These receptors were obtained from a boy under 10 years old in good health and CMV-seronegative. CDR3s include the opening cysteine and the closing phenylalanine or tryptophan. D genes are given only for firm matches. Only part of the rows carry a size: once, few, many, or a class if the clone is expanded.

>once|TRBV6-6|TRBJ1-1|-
CASSYGWQGAEAFF
TGTGCCAGCAGTTACGGTTGGCAGGGCGCTGAAGCTTTCTTT
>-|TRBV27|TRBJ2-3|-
CASSFGSTDTQYF
TGTGCCAGCAGTTTCGGTAGCACAGATACGCAGTATTTT
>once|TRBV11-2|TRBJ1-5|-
CASSPEPRQPQHF
TGTGCCAGCAGCCCCGAGCCCCGGCAGCCCCAGCATTTT
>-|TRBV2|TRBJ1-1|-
CASSDRWANTEAFF
TGTGCCAGCAGTGATAGGTGGGCGAACACTGAAGCTTTCTTT
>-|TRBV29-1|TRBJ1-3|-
CSVLGDGEESGNTIYF
TGCAGCGTTCTAGGCGACGGGGAAGAGTCTGGAAACACCATATATTTT
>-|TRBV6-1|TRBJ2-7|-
CASSELIGGRNYEQYF
TGTGCCAGCAGTGAATTAATAGGGGGACGAAACTACGAGCAGTACTTC
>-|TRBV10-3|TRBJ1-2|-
CAISERGVVLYGYTF
TGTGCCATCAGTGAACGCGGGGTGGTACTCTATGGCTACACCTTC
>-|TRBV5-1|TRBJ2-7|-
CASSSPEAGATSYEQYF
TGCGCCAGCAGCTCCCCCGAGGCGGGGGCTACCTCCTACGAGCAGTACTTC
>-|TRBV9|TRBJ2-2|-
CASTQEGRRGELFF
TGTGCCAGCACCCAAGAAGGGCGGAGGGGGGAGCTGTTTTTT
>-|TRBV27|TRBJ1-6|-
CASRSRGPSYNSPLRF
TGTGCCAGCAGGTCCCGAGGGCCCTCCTATAATTCACCCCTCCGCTTT
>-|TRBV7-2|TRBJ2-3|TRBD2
CASSLGLAGGLSTDTQYF
TGTGCCAGCAGCTTAGGGCTAGCGGGGGGGCTAAGCACAGATACGCAGTATTTT
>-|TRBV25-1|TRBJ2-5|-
CASSAWGVSQASYF
TGTGCCAGCAGTGCATGGGGGGTCAGTCAGGCAAGCTACTTC
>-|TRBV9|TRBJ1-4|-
CASSVDAATNEKLFF
TGTGCCAGCAGCGTAGACGCAGCAACTAATGAAAAACTGTTTTTT
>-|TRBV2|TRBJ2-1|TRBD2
CAISGPGLGVPQFF
TGTGCCATCAGCGGACCGGGACTAGGTGTGCCCCAGTTCTTC
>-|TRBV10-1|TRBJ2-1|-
CASSDPGSNNEQFF
TGCGCCAGCAGTGACCCAGGATCCAACAATGAGCAGTTCTTC
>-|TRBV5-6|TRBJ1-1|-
CASSLTGRSNTEAFF
TGTGCCAGCAGCTTGACAGGCAGATCGAACACTGAAGCTTTCTTT
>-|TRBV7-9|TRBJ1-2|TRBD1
CASSGTGLRYGYTF
TGTGCCAGCAGCGGGACAGGGTTAAGATATGGCTACACCTTC
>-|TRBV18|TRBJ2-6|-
CASSRTMMGDSGANVLTF
TGTGCCAGCTCACGCACGATGATGGGAGACTCTGGGGCCAACGTCCTGACTTTC
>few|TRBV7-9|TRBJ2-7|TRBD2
CASSLAGLAYEQYF
TGTGCCAGCAGCTTAGCTGGACTAGCCTACGAGCAGTACTTC
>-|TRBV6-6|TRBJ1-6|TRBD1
CASSLGQGGYNSPLHF
TGTGCCAGCAGTTTGGGACAGGGGGGCTATAATTCACCCCTCCACTTT
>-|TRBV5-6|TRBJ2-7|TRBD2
CASSTMTSGGAFATYEQYF
TGTGCCAGCAGCACAATGACTAGCGGGGGGGCATTTGCCACCTACGAGCAGTACTTC
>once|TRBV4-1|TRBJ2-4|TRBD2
CASSHILGGLAKNIQYF
TGCGCCAGCAGCCACATCCTGGGGGGGTTAGCCAAAAACATTCAGTACTTC
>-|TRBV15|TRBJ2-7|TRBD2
CATSRVAGGYEQYF
TGTGCCACCAGCAGAGTGGCGGGGGGGTACGAGCAGTACTTC
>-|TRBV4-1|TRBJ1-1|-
CASSQEGHGYTEAFF
TGCGCCAGCAGCCAAGAGGGACATGGATACACTGAAGCTTTCTTT
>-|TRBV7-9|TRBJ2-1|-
CASSLASGGYEQFF
TGTGCCAGCAGCTTAGCTTCAGGAGGCTACGAGCAGTTCTTC
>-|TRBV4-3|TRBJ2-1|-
CASSGRRFQGGQFF
TGCGCCAGCAGCGGCCGCAGGTTCCAGGGTGGGCAGTTCTTC
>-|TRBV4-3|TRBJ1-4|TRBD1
CASSRVTGRGEKLFF
TGCGCCAGCAGCCGAGTGACAGGGCGGGGAGAAAAACTGTTTTTT
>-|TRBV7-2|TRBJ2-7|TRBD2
CASSLYTSGGPYEQYF
TGTGCCAGCAGCTTGTATACTAGCGGGGGTCCCTACGAGCAGTACTTC
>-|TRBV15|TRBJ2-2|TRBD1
CATSSWRQGDTGELFF
TGTGCCACCAGCTCCTGGCGGCAGGGGGACACCGGGGAGCTGTTTTTT
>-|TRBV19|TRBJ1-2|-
CASSIGAGNPGYTF
TGTGCCAGTAGTATAGGGGCAGGCAATCCGGGCTACACCTTC
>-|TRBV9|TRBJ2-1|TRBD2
CASSARKRGGDMNEQFF
TGTGCCAGCAGCGCCCGTAAGCGGGGGGGCGACATGAATGAGCAGTTCTTC
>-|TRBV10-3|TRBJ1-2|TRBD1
CAIRKLQGAYGYTF
TGTGCCATCAGGAAATTACAGGGGGCGTATGGCTACACCTTC
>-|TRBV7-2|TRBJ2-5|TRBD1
CASSLTGQGETQYF
TGTGCCAGCAGCTTAACCGGACAGGGAGAGACCCAGTACTTC
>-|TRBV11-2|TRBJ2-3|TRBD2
CASSLFPRLAGGRTDTQYF
TGTGCCAGCAGCTTATTTCCCAGACTAGCGGGGGGGCGGACAGATACGCAGTATTTT
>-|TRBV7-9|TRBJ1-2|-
CASSTASSGFGYTF
TGTGCCAGCAGCACAGCTTCATCGGGGTTCGGCTACACCTTC
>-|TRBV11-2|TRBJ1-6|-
CASSLLGGSPLHF
TGTGCCAGCAGCCTACTCGGCGGCTCACCCCTCCACTTT
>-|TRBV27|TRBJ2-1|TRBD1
CATQGVGDNEQFF
TGTGCCACCCAGGGGGTGGGGGACAATGAGCAGTTCTTC
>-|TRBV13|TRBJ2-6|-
CASSLQDTGANGLTF
TGTGCCAGCAGCTTGCAGGACACTGGGGCCAACGGCCTGACTTTC
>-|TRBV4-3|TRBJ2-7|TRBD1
CASSLIRDSSYGQYF
TGCGCCAGCAGCCTAATCCGGGACAGCTCCTACGGGCAGTACTTC
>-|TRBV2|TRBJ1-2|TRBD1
CASSEIDRGIGGYTF
TGTGCCAGCAGTGAAATCGACAGGGGAATAGGTGGCTACACCTTC
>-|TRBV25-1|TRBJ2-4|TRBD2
CASTSGTKNIQYF
TGTGCCAGCACGAGCGGGACCAAAAACATTCAGTACTTC
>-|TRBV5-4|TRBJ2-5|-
CASSLSNGALEETQYF
TGTGCCAGCAGCTTGTCAAACGGAGCCTTGGAAGAGACCCAGTACTTC
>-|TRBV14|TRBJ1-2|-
CASSQVGEIAHSNYGYTF
TGTGCCAGCAGCCAAGTCGGGGAGATAGCCCACTCTAACTATGGCTACACCTTC
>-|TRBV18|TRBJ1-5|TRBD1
CASSPTGAGMNQPQHF
TGTGCCAGCTCACCAACAGGGGCGGGTATGAATCAGCCCCAGCATTTT
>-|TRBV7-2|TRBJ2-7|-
CASSLSRDEQYF
TGTGCCAGCAGCCTAAGCCGGGACGAGCAGTACTTC
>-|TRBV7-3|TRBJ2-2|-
CASSYRAANTGELFF
TGTGCCAGCAGCTACAGGGCGGCGAACACCGGGGAGCTGTTTTTT
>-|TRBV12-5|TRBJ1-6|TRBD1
CASGIYRGGFGSPLHF
TGTGCTAGTGGTATCTACAGGGGAGGCTTTGGTTCACCCCTCCACTTT
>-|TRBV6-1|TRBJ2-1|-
CASRGISYNEQFF
TGTGCCAGTAGGGGGATCTCCTACAATGAGCAGTTCTTC
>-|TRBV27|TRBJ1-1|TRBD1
CASSLTGGETEAFF
TGTGCCAGCAGTTTAACAGGGGGCGAAACTGAAGCTTTCTTT
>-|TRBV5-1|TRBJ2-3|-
CASSLEYAGTDTQYF
TGCGCCAGCAGCTTGGAGTATGCGGGGACAGATACGCAGTATTTT
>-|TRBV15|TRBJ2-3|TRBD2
CATGAGAADTQYF
TGTGCCACCGGAGCGGGGGCCGCAGATACGCAGTATTTT
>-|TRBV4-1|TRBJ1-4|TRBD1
CASSQDPAGTGNEKLFF
TGCGCCAGCAGCCAAGACCCCGCCGGGACAGGGAATGAAAAACTGTTTTTT
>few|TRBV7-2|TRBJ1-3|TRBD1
CASSLDIRDSSGNTIYF
TGTGCCAGCAGCTTGGACATCCGGGACAGCTCTGGAAACACCATATATTTT
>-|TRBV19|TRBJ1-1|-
CASSTQVARGTEAFF
TGTGCCAGTAGTACCCAGGTGGCCCGGGGCACTGAAGCTTTCTTT
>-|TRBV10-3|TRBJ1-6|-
CAVGGGVSNSPLHF
TGTGCCGTGGGAGGGGGGGTCTCGAATTCACCCCTCCACTTT